This T cell receptor beta chain was obtained from a study of T-cell reconstitution after alpha-beta-depleted transplantation in children. General study findings and limits: Expanded clones from the graft, numbering several hundred, reportedly supplied alpha-beta T cells about two months after transplant. A year post-transplant, T-cell counts and diversity derived mostly from newly produced T cells.

Germline CDR1 SGHRS, CDR2 YFSETQ. With 0 bases clipped from V and 3 bases from J, the junction kept 6 bases outside the gene matches. The CDR3 runs to 16 residues. The TCRbeta library incorporated unique molecular identifiers. One entry per CDR3 protein results from TCRdb running MiXCR on the PCR reads. The table has over 85,000 distinct CDR3 sequences, 6% seen once. This clonotype was counted many times. Its antigen remains unidentified. The chain combines TRBV5-1 with TRBJ2-7, with TRBD1 matching 10 bases. This sequence originates from a female patient aged 2-10 years who had a stem cell transplant for Fanconi anemia, so the T cells may come from the graft donor. Sequencing was performed on PBMCs, mostly from graft donor cells, taken 60 days after TCRalphabeta/CD19-depleted stem cell transplant. This CDR3 is CASSLVAGQGLYEQYF. Here the CDR3 DNA reads TGCGCCAGCAGCTTGGTTGCGGGACAGGGGCTCTACGAGCAGTACTTC. The whole variable domain, filled in from reference TRBV5-1 and TRBJ2-7, reads KAGVTQTPRYLIKTRGQQVTLSCSPISGHRSVSWYQQTPGQGLQFLFEYFSETQRNKGNFPGRFSGRQFSNSRSEMNVSTLELGDSALYLCASSLVAGQGLYEQYFGPGTRLTVT.